This T cell receptor beta chain appears in the sequencing data of a study of glioma-infiltrating T cells after dendritic cell vaccination. Overall study: Patients received autologous tumor lysate-pulsed dendritic cell vaccination between about 2002 and 2012. Dendritic cells derived from monocytes and pulsed with autologous tumor lysate formed the vaccine. Overall study results and limits: TCR clonality showed no direct relationship with survival.

Note on this clone: The antigen is unknown.

Produced via immunoSEQ multiplex PCR; TCRdb's table is partial and in-frame only. The sample carries roughly 100,000 clones, roughly 79% recorded once. J lost 6 bases, V lost 4 bases, and 6 bases had no gene match. The CDR3 sequence is 14 residues long. Germline V gene data show CDR1 as LNHDA and CDR2 as SQIVND (reference sequence). J is TRBJ2-1 and V is TRBV19; 7 nucleotides line up with TRBD1. This material consisted of blood, taken before dendritic cell vaccination. The sequence came from a human donor with glioblastoma. The CDR3 nucleotides read TGTGCCAGTAGTAAGACAGGGAAACTCAATGAGCAGTTCTTC. Its protein product is CASSKTGKLNEQFF.